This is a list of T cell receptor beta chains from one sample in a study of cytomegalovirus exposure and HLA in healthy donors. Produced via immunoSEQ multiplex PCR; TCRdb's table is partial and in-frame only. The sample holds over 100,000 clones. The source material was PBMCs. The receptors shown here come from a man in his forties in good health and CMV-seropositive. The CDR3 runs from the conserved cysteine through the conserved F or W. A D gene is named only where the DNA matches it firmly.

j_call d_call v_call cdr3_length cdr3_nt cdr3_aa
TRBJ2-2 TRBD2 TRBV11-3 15 TGTGCCAGCAGCCCCCGACTAGCGGGGGACGGGGAGCTGTTTTTT CASSPRLAGDGELFF
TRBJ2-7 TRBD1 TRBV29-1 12 TGCAGCGTGCGGACAGGGGCCTACGAGCAGTACTTC CSVRTGAYEQYF
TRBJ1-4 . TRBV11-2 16 TGTGCCAGCAGCTCGGTGCCCAAAAGCTTAAATGAAAAACTGTTTTTT CASSSVPKSLNEKLFF
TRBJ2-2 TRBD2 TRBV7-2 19 TGTGCCAGCAGCAAAGGACTAGCGGGAGGGCCTTACGACACCGGGGAGCTGTTTTTT CASSKGLAGGPYDTGELFF
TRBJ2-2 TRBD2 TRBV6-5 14 TGTGCCAGCAGTATAGCGGGCGGCACCGGGGAGCTGTTTTTT CASSIAGGTGELFF
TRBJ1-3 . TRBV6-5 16 TGTGCCAGCAGTTCCAACAGGTTTGGCTCTGGAAACACCATATATTTT CASSSNRFGSGNTIYF
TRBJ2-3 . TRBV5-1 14 TGCGCCAGCAGCTCCTTAGATGGCACAGATACGCAGTATTTT CASSSLDGTDTQYF
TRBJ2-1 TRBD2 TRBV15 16 TGTGCCACCAGCCAAGAACGGACTAGCTTCTACAATGAGCAGTTCTTC CATSQERTSFYNEQFF
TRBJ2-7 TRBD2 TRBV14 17 TGTGCCAGCAGCCAAGGGAGGACTAGCGGAGCCTCCTACGAGCAGTACTTC CASSQGRTSGASYEQYF
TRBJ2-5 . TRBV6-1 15 TGTGCCAGCAGTGAAGCGAGGTCCTGGCAAGAGACCCAGTACTTC CASSEARSWQETQYF
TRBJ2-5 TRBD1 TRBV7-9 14 TGTGCCAGCAGCTTAGGAGGACAGGGAGAGACCCAGTACTTC CASSLGGQGETQYF
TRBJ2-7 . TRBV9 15 TGTGCCAGCAGCGTAGGAGGAATCGGAAGGTACGAGCAGTACTTC CASSVGGIGRYEQYF
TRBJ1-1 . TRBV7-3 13 TGTGCCAGCAGCCCAAATTTGAACACTGAAGCTTTCTTT CASSPNLNTEAFF
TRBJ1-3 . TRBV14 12 TGTGCCAGCAGCCCGAGTGGAAACACCATATATTTT CASSPSGNTIYF
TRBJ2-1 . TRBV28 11 TGTGCCAGCAGTGTGCTAAATGAGCAGTTCTTC CASSVLNEQFF
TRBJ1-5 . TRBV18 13 TGTGCCAGCTCGGAGGATTATAATCAGCCCCAGCATTTT CASSEDYNQPQHF
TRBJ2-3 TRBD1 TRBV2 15 TGTGCCAGGACAGGGGACAGTACTAGCACAGATACGCAGTATTTT CARTGDSTSTDTQYF
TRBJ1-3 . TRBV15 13 TGTGCCACCAGCAGAGTTAACAGCCCCACCATATATTTT CATSRVNSPTIYF
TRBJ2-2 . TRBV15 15 TGTGCCACCACCCCAGCAGACAAGAACACCGGGGAGCTGTTTTTT CATTPADKNTGELFF
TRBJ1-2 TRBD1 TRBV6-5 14 TGTGCCAGCAGTTTGACAGGGGCGGACTATGGCTACACCTTC CASSLTGADYGYTF
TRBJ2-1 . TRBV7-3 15 TGTGCCAGCAGCCCGATCGGGGGCTCCTACAATGAGCAGTTCTTC CASSPIGGSYNEQFF
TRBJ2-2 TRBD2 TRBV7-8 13 TGTGCCAGCAGCTTAGTGCGGGAGGGCCGGCTGTTTTTT CASSLVREGRLFF
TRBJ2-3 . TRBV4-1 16 TGCGCCAGCAGCCAAGCGCCGACAGGAGCCACAGATACGCAGTATTTT CASSQAPTGATDTQYF
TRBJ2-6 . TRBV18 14 TGTGCCAGCTCACCTGACATTGGGGCCAACGTCCTGACTTTC CASSPDIGANVLTF
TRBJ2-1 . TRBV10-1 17 TGCGCCAGCAGTGATGTCTGGGCAAGTTTCCTCGGAAATGAGCAGTTCTTC CASSDVWASFLGNEQFF
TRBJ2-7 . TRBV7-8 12 TGTGCCAGCAGCTCGGCTGGGCCCGAGCAGTACTTC CASSSAGPEQYF
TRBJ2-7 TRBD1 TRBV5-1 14 TGCGCCAGCAGCTATGACAGGGGTAAGGACGAGCAGTACTTC CASSYDRGKDEQYF
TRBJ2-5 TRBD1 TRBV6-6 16 TGTGCCAGCAGTTACTCGAGAGGGACAGGGGGAGAGACCCAGTACTTC CASSYSRGTGGETQYF
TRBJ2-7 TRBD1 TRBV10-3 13 TGTGCCATCGGGACAGGGAAATCCTACGAGCAGTACTTC CAIGTGKSYEQYF
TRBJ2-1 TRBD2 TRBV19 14 TGTGCCAGTATGGGGACTAGGCGTCTCAATGAGCAGTTCTTC CASMGTRRLNEQFF
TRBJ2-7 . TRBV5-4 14 TGTGCCAGCAGCTTGGTAGACAACACCTACGAGCAGTACTTC CASSLVDNTYEQYF
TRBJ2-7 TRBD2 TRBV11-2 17 TGTGCCAGCAGCCATACCCGACTAGCGGGAGGGCCCGGGGAGCAGTACTTC CASSHTRLAGGPGEQYF
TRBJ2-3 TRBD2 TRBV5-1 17 TGCGCCAGCATGATAATCGGGAGCGGGAGGAGGACAGATACGCAGTATTTT CASMIIGSGRRTDTQYF
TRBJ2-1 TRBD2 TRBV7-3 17 TGTGCCAGCAGCCCGAGTACTAGCGGGAGTTCCTACAATGAGCAGTTCTTC CASSPSTSGSSYNEQFF
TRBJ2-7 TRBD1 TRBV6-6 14 TGTGCCAGCAGGCCTGCAGGGGGCGCGTACGAGCAGTACTTC CASRPAGGAYEQYF
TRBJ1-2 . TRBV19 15 TGTGCCAGTAGTCCGGGCGGACAGCCAAACTATGGCTACACCTTC CASSPGGQPNYGYTF
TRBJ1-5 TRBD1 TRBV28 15 TGTGCCAGCAGTTTTGACAGGGGGCGCGATCAGCCCCAGCATTTT CASSFDRGRDQPQHF
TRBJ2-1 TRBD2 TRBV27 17 TGTGCCAGCAATACATTACCGCTCGGCGGGAGGGTAAATGAGCAGTTCTTC CASNTLPLGGRVNEQFF
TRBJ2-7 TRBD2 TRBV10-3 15 TGTGCCATCGGCACCCGACTAGCGGGATCCTACGAGCAGTACTTC CAIGTRLAGSYEQYF
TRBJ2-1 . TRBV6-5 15 TGTGCCAGCAGTCCCGGATGGAGGGGGCATGGTGAGCAGTTCTTC CASSPGWRGHGEQFF
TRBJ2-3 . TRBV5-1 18 TGCGCCAGCACCGGTCGGGGGGCAGTGAGAACTAGCACAGATACGCAGTATTTT CASTGRGAVRTSTDTQYF
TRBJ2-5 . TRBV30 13 TGTGCCTGGAGTGAGGGGGGGTTCGGGACCCAGTACTTC CAWSEGGFGTQYF
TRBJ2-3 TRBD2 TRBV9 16 TGTGCCAGCAGCGTAGCCGGAGCGGGAGTTACAGATACGCAGTATTTT CASSVAGAGVTDTQYF
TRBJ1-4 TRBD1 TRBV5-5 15 TGTGCCAGCAGCCACGGGACAGGGGTAAATGAAAAACTGTTTTTT CASSHGTGVNEKLFF
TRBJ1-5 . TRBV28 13 TGTGCCAGCAGTCCCCCGGGGAATCAGCCCCAGCATTTT CASSPPGNQPQHF
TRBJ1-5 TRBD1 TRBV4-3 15 TGCGCCAGCAGCCAAGAAGGGACAGGGAATCAGCCCCAGCATTTT CASSQEGTGNQPQHF
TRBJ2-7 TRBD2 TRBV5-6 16 TGTGCCAGCAGCTTGGAAGCGACTAGCGCCCCATACGAGCAGTACTTC CASSLEATSAPYEQYF
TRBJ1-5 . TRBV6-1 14 TGTGCCAGCAGTGAAGGATATTTACAGGCCCCCCAGCATTTT CASSEGYLQAPQHF
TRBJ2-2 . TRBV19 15 TGTGCCAGTAGTAACCGGGACAAGAACACCGGGGAGCTGTTTTTT CASSNRDKNTGELFF
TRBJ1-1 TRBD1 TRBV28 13 TGTGCCAGCAGTACCCGGACAGGGCCTGGAGCTTTCTTT CASSTRTGPGAFF